The clone carrying this T cell receptor (beta chain) was detected only a few times. Its antigen is unidentified. The germline V gene encodes CDR1 ENHRY and CDR2 SYGVKD. The CDR3 is 16 residues long. J lost 1 base, V lost 9 bases, and 12 bases had no gene match. The data were taken from a study of T cells in Graves' hyperthyroidism and ophthalmopathy. General study results and limits: It was a median 6.5 months before onset that the model predicted ophthalmopathy.

What was amplified from RNA transcripts were TCR beta CDR3 regions. First-round RT-PCR targeting the TCR CDR3 was performed with the HTBI primer set. TCRdb recomputed calls from the multiplex PCR reads with MiXCR, one row per CDR3 protein. The data contain more than 550,000 distinct CDR3 sequences, around 20% of them singletons. This sequence joins TRBV10-3 and TRBJ2-3; 8 bases are a match to TRBD1. This TCR derives from a woman in her forties or fifties with Graves' hyperthyroidism that later progressed to Graves' ophthalmopathy. Input material: blood. CDR3 coding DNA: TGTGCCATTGCCCCCGACAGGGGTGGTGGCACAGATACGCAGTATTTT. Amino acid sequence: CAIAPDRGGGTDTQYF.